The 2 T cell receptor beta chains in this list originate from one sample, sequenced in a study of T cell responses to AZD1222 COVID-19 vaccine. Produced via immunoSEQ multiplex PCR; TCRdb's table is partial and in-frame only. The table has under 150,000 clones, about 90% seen once. This specimen consisted of peripheral blood, obtained 28 days after the second AZD1222 dose. The receptors were gathered from an adult who received the AZD1222 COVID-19 vaccine.

In regard to this clone: A much larger clone lies one base from this, so it may be a read error. This chain joins TRBV5-6 and TRBJ2-6; D gene uncertain. CDR1 and CDR2 (germline): SGHDT, YYEEEE. V was pared by 0 bases and J by 3 bases, with 7 bases between. The CDR3 has 15 amino acids. CDR3 sequence: CASSLGFFGANVLTF. The CDR3 DNA follows: TGTGCCAGCAGCTTGGGCTTTTTTGGGGCCAACGTCCTGACTTTC.

The chain links TRBV25-1 to TRBJ1-1; D uncertain. The CDR3 covers 15 residues. V dropped 1 base and J dropped 0 bases, with 9 bases sitting between them. Per germline, CDR1 MGHDK and CDR2 SYGVNS. DNA for the CDR3: TGTGCCAGCAGTGAATTGGAGGACTTGAACACTGAAGCTTTCTTT. Translated: CASSELEDLNTEAFF.